Presented here are 22 T cell receptor beta chains from one specimen sequenced in a study of blood T cell repertoires in COVID-19. Libraries were prepared by immunoSEQ multiplex PCR; TCRdb keeps only in-frame clonotypes and omits some of them. Of roughly 340,000 clones detected, 75% to 90% appear once; the ten largest clones hold more than 0.8%. Input material: PBMCs or T cells enriched from blood (not recorded which). The receptors here all came from a young man who had recovered from COVID-19.

A single count supports this clone. This sequence joins TRBV18 and TRBJ1-1; 9 bases line up with TRBD1. CDR1 and CDR2 from the germline V gene are KGHSH and LQKENI. This CDR3 spans 15 amino acids. V gave up 6 bases and J gave up 5 bases; unmatched junction bases: 10. For the CDR3, the DNA is TGTGCCAGCTCGCTGAGGGACAGGGTGGTGACTGAAGCTTTCTTT. It translates to CASSLRDRVVTEAFF.

This clone is a singleton in its sample. The CDR3: CASSDTRQGPLREQYF. The CDR3 nucleotides are TGTGCCAGCAGCGACACCAGGCAGGGCCCCTTACGGGAGCAGTACTTC. The rearrangement uses TRBV7-2 and TRBJ2-7, with D possibly matching TRBD1 (5 bases). The CDR3 sequence is 16 residues long. V gave up 5 bases and J gave up 7 bases, with 24 bases separating them. CDR1 is SGHTA and CDR2 is FQGNSA in the germline V gene.

The V and J genes are TRBV5-1 and TRBJ2-7, with unresolved D. The CDR3 extends over 11 amino acids. Trimming pared 5 bases from V and 4 bases from J, leaving 7 bases between. Germline CDR1 is SGHRS and CDR2 is YFSETQ. In nucleotides, the CDR3 is TGCGCCAGCAGTAGAAGATACGAGCAGTACTTC. The encoded protein is CASSRRYEQYF. The full variable domain, its missing parts supplied by reference TRBV5-1 and TRBJ2-7, is KAGVTQTPRYLIKTRGQQVTLSCSPISGHRSVSWYQQTPGQGLQFLFEYFSETQRNKGNFPGRFSGRQFSNSRSEMNVSTLELGDSALYLCASSRRYEQYFGPGTRLTVT.

The chain joins TRBV2 to TRBJ1-3; maybe TRBD1 (5 bases). With 4 bases removed from V and 0 bases from J, the gap between germline ends came to 10 bases. The CDR3 runs to 15 residues. Germline CDR1 SNHLY, CDR2 FYNNEI. The CDR3 is CASSVGGDSGNTIYF. CDR3 sequence (DNA): TGTGCCAGCAGTGTGGGAGGGGACTCTGGAAACACCATATATTTT.

The rearrangement joins TRBV11-2 to TRBJ2-7, with a weak D call TRBD1 (6 bases). V gave up 3 bases and J gave up 0 bases, with 18 bases separating them. Looked up from germline, CDR1 is SGHAT and CDR2 is FQNNGV. The CDR3 length is 17 residues. The CDR3 protein is CASSFSSGTTSSYEQYF. Written as DNA, the CDR3 is TGTGCCAGCAGCTTCTCCTCCGGGACAACAAGCTCCTACGAGCAGTACTTC.

The chain couples TRBV24-1 to TRBJ2-3; D perhaps matches TRBD2 (5 bases). The CDR3 extends over 13 amino acids. The V gene's germline CDR1 is KGHDR and CDR2 SFDVKD. Trimming removed 9 bases from V and 1 base from J, with 10 bases in between. CDR3 nucleotide sequence: TGTGCCACCCGAGGGAACGGCACAGATACGCAGTATTTT. Its translation: CATRGNGTDTQYF.

This clone was counted a single time. V is TRBV27 and J is TRBJ2-7; tentatively, D is TRBD2 (7 bases). This CDR3 spans 14 amino acids. CDR1 is MNHEY, CDR2 SMNVEV, per germline (reference sequence). Trimming left V 0 bases short and J 6 bases short, with 12 bases between. For the CDR3, the DNA is TGTGCCAGCAGTTTATCGGTGGGGGGGCGCGAGCAGTACTTC. Its protein is CASSLSVGGREQYF.

The count of this clone is one. The chain carries TRBV5-6 and TRBJ2-2; the D is unclear. Germline lookup yields CDR1 SGHDT and CDR2 YYEEEE. V was trimmed by 1 base and J by 4 bases, leaving 11 bases between them. This CDR3 region has 15 residues. CDR3 protein: CASSLNPVVTGELFF. CDR3 DNA sequence: TGTGCCAGCAGCTTGAACCCCGTAGTCACCGGGGAGCTGTTTTTT.

The chain couples TRBV4-2 to TRBJ1-1, with D possibly TRBD1 on 6 matching bases. The CDR3 contains 12 residues. With 3 bases removed from V and 11 bases from J, the gap between germline ends came to 13 bases. In germline, CDR1 is LGHNA, CDR2 YNFKEQ. The CDR3 DNA reads as TGTGCCAGCAGCCAGGACACAGGGTTGGCTTTCTTT. It yields the protein CASSQDTGLAFF.

This sequence joins TRBV2 and TRBJ2-3; 11 nucleotides align to TRBD2. Germline trimming cut 6 bases from V and 3 bases from J; bases unmatched to any gene: 8. Looked up from germline, CDR1 is SNHLY and CDR2 is FYNNEI. The CDR3 extends over 16 amino acids. In DNA, the CDR3 is TGTGCCAGCAGGCCTCGCACTAGCGGGAGAACAGATACGCAGTATTTT. Translation: CASRPRTSGRTDTQYF.

The chain's CDR3 is CAWSTGTAGYTF. In nucleotides, the CDR3 is TGTGCCTGGAGCACCGGGACAGCCGGCTACACCTTC. This rearrangement joins TRBV30 to TRBJ1-2, with 7 bases aligning to TRBD1. The CDR3 has 12 residues. V dropped 3 bases and J dropped 8; count of bases not matched to a gene: 6. Germline CDR1 is GTSNPN and CDR2 is SVGIG (reference sequence). Based on the CDR3 plus reference TRBV30 and TRBJ1-2, the full variable domain is SQTIHQWPATLVQPVGSPLSLECTVEGTSNPNLYWYRQAAGRGLQLLFYSVGIGQISSEVPQNLSASRPQDRQFILSSKKLLLSDSGFYLCAWSTGTAGYTFGSGTRLTVV.

This clone has just one count. V usage is TRBV28 and J usage is TRBJ1-2; 11 bases fit TRBD1. The CDR3 runs 14 residues. Per the germline V gene, CDR1 is MDHEN and CDR2 is SYDVKM. V shed 5 bases, J shed 7 bases, and the junction held 6 bases outside the gene matches. The CDR3 DNA reads TGTGCCAGCAGTACTACCGGGACAGGGGGTGGCTACACCTTC. Protein sequence: CASSTTGTGGGYTF.

This chain uses TRBV9 with TRBJ2-1; D call uncertain. Germline V gives CDR1 SGDLS, CDR2 YYNGEE. The CDR3 totals 15 residues. V lost 0 bases and J lost 6, with 13 bases in between. The CDR3 sequence: CASSVGPPDTNEQFF. The CDR3 DNA is TGTGCCAGCAGCGTAGGGCCTCCCGATACCAATGAGCAGTTCTTC.

This clone was seen only once. The J gene is TRBJ1-2, the V gene TRBV6-5, with a tentative D call TRBD1 (5 bases). CDR1 and CDR2 from the germline V gene are MNHEY and SVGAGI. With 9 bases removed from V and 1 base from J, the gap between germline ends came to 12 bases. This CDR3 is built from 13 residues. CDR3 DNA: TGTGCCAGAAGACAGCTCAGTAACTATGGCTACACCTTC. This codes for CARRQLSNYGYTF.

The J gene is TRBJ1-1, the V gene TRBV7-8; D is ambiguous. The germline CDR1 and CDR2 sequences are SGHVS and FQNEAQ. This CDR3 is 14 amino acids long. V was shortened by 5 bases and J by 1 base, with 11 bases between the two germline ends. The CDR3 sequence: CASSPAGSNTEAFF. DNA of the CDR3: TGTGCCAGCAGCCCGGCGGGTTCGAACACTGAAGCTTTCTTT.

The chain carries TRBV28 and TRBJ2-1, with D maybe TRBD1 (6 bases). Germline V gives CDR1 MDHEN, CDR2 SYDVKM. The CDR3 runs 16 residues. Trimming took off 5 bases at V and 0 bases at J, with 14 bases between the two ends. CDR3 coding DNA: TGTGCCAGCAGTCAGAAGACAGGCTACTCCTACAATGAGCAGTTCTTC. As protein: CASSQKTGYSYNEQFF.

The V gene is TRBV2, the J gene TRBJ2-1; 8 nucleotides agree with TRBD2. This CDR3 is 16 amino acids long. From germline, CDR1 is SNHLY and CDR2 FYNNEI. V lost 3 bases to trimming and J lost 5 bases; unmatched junction nucleotides: 9. The CDR3 nucleotides read TGTGCCAGCAGTGATATAGAGGGCGGGGGGAACAATGAGCAGTTCTTC. This translates into CASSDIEGGGNNEQFF.

This clone occurred once. V usage is TRBV19 and J usage is TRBJ1-6; tentative D call: TRBD1 (6 bases). The V end was cut by 8 bases, the J end by 8 bases, with 19 bases between. Germline CDR1 and CDR2: LNHDA and SQIVND (reference sequence). The CDR3 totals 15 residues. CDR3 residues: CASAAQGYGDSPLHF. DNA of the CDR3: TGTGCCAGTGCAGCACAGGGTTATGGGGATTCACCCCTCCACTTT.

The table lists this clone with a few counts. V gene TRBV7-2 combines with J gene TRBJ1-4, with 9 bases that match TRBD1. The ends lost 3 bases at V and 2 bases at J; junction bases unmatched: 10. This CDR3 spans 18 amino acids. Germline lookup yields CDR1 SGHTA and CDR2 FQGNSA. CDR3 amino acids: CASSFRPGTGTTNEKLFF. CDR3 DNA sequence: TGTGCCAGCAGCTTCCGTCCCGGGACAGGGACCACTAATGAAAAACTGTTTTTT.

This chain connects TRBV19 to TRBJ1-2, with TRBD1 matching over 11 bases. Germline assignment: CDR1 LNHDA and CDR2 SQIVND (reference sequence). J lost 7 bases, V lost 3 bases, and 7 bases had no gene match. This CDR3 is built from 15 residues. The CDR3 reads CASSMPYGQGAGYTF. Here the CDR3 DNA reads TGTGCCAGTAGTATGCCCTACGGACAGGGGGCTGGCTACACCTTC. Together with reference TRBV19 and TRBJ1-2, the CDR3 gives the full variable domain: DGGITQSPKYLFRKEGQNVTLSCEQNLNHDAMYWYRQDPGQGLRLIYYSQIVNDFQKGDIAEGYSVSREKKESFPLTVTSAQKNPTAFYLCASSMPYGQGAGYTFGSGTRLTVV.

The V call is TRBV24-1, the J call TRBJ2-5, with 9 nucleotides matching TRBD1. This CDR3 has 15 amino acids. Germline CDR1 and CDR2: KGHDR and SFDVKD. V was clipped by 5 bases and J by 5 bases; unmatched bases: 8. The CDR3 DNA reads as TGTGCCACCAGTGGCGAAACAGGGGGCGGGGAGACCCAGTACTTC. Protein product: CATSGETGGGETQYF.

Only one count was recorded for this clone. The V and J genes are TRBV19 and TRBJ2-4; 12 positions match TRBD2. The ends lost 5 bases at V and 6 bases at J; junction bases unmatched: 5. The germline V gene has CDR1 LNHDA and CDR2 SQIVND (reference sequence). This CDR3 region has 15 residues. CDR3 sequence: CASSLAGGPGNIQYF. The CDR3 nucleotides are TGTGCCAGTAGTCTAGCGGGAGGGCCAGGAAACATTCAGTACTTC.